Shown below are 22 T cell receptor beta chains from a single sample sequenced in a study of blood T cells in healthy people across ages. A sample-barcoded 5' primer and a J-beta primer mix were used in a second PCR of about 7 to 12 cycles. TCRdb re-called the 5' RACE reads through MiXCR, storing one row per CDR3 protein. The sample shows just under 550,000 distinct CDR3 sequences, around 24% of them seen only once. These same data were also listed under a study on T cells of mothers and their children.

The sequencing sample was made of blood. The source of these receptors is a boy younger than 18 in good health.

In its sample, this clonotype was seen a few times. The chain uses TRBV9 and TRBJ2-3; D gene unclear. The CDR3 spans 13 residues. Trimming shortened V by 0 bases and J by 5 bases, and 7 bases separated the two germline ends. Germline CDR1 and CDR2: SGDLS and YYNGEE. The CDR3, as DNA: TGTGCCAGCAGCGTAGGCTTGGGAGATACGCAGTATTTT. This gives the protein CASSVGLGDTQYF.

The V gene is TRBV28, the J gene TRBJ1-2; D gene ambiguous. The CDR3 has 13 residues. Trimming cost V 6 bases and J 1 base, with 9 bases left between them. Germline CDR1 MDHEN, CDR2 SYDVKM. CDR3 nucleotide sequence: TGTGCCAGCAGCGTGACCGATAACTATGGCTACACCTTC. Amino acids: CASSVTDNYGYTF.

CDR3 DNA sequence: TGTGCCAGCAGCAAAGGGTGGGGGTTGGAGACCCAGCACTTC. This codes for CASSKGWGLETQHF. The genes are TRBV21-1 and TRBJ2-5; the table's TRBD1 call for D was not verified on the DNA. TRBV21-1 counts as a pseudogene. The CDR3 loop spans 14 amino acids.

This clonotype was observed a handful of times. The CDR3 here is CASSLLGTGARTNEQFF. The CDR3 DNA follows: TGTGCCAGCAGTCTACTTGGGACTGGGGCTCGTACGAATGAGCAGTTCTTC. This chain joins TRBV28 and TRBJ2-1, with TRBD2 as a possible D gene (6 bases). The length of the CDR3 is 17 residues. From germline, CDR1 is MDHEN and CDR2 SYDVKM. Deletions cut 5 bases from V and 7 bases from J, with 24 bases between.

This rearrangement joins TRBV3-1 to TRBJ1-1; a weak D match, TRBD1 (6 bases). The CDR3 is 16 residues long. V was pared by 0 bases and J by 6 bases, with 17 bases between. Germline V lookup: CDR1 LGHDT, CDR2 YNNKEL (reference sequence). CDR3 loop: CASSQDSLGAYAEAFF. The CDR3 DNA is TGTGCCAGCAGCCAAGATAGTTTGGGGGCGTACGCTGAAGCTTTCTTT.

CDR3: CASSVRLAGIGEQFF. The CDR3 bases are TGTGCCAGCAGCGTGCGACTAGCGGGAATAGGTGAGCAGTTCTTC. J is TRBJ2-1 and V is TRBV9; 11 nucleotides match TRBD2. The CDR3 is 15 amino acids. Germline CDR1 reads SGDLS; CDR2 reads YYNGEE. V shed 2 bases, J shed 9 bases, and the junction held 7 bases outside the gene matches.

This clonotype showed up just a few times. The genes are TRBV11-3 and TRBJ2-2; D call uncertain. The germline V gene has CDR1 SGHNT and CDR2 YENEEA. The CDR3 contains 14 residues. Deletions cut 5 bases from V and 3 bases from J, with 10 bases between. DNA for the CDR3: TGTGCCAGCAGCCCACAAGGGTACACCGGGGAGCTGTTTTTT. Encoded protein: CASSPQGYTGELFF.

In its sample, this clonotype was seen a few times. The CDR3 loop reads CATGGRPNEKLFF. The CDR3 DNA reads TGTGCCACCGGGGGACGGCCTAATGAAAAACTGTTTTTT. The genes are TRBV12-3 or TRBV12-4 and TRBJ1-4; possible D gene TRBD1, 5 bases. Trimming pared 10 bases from V and 3 bases from J, leaving 12 bases between. The CDR3 has 13 residues.

About this clonotype itself: This could be a read error, since a much larger clone is one nucleotide away. The V call is TRBV7-2, the J call TRBJ2-4; 8 nucleotides match TRBD1. The CDR3 is 16 residues long. Germline loops: CDR1 SGHTA, CDR2 FQGNSA. V shed 4 bases, J shed 4 bases, and the junction held 9 bases outside the gene matches. The CDR3: CASSSSRTGPKNIQYF. The DNA for the CDR3 is TGTGCCAGCAGCTCCTCTAGGACAGGGCCTAAAAACATTCAGTACTTC.

This clonotype was recorded at least ten times. The chain recombines TRBV28 with TRBJ2-7; D is undetermined. The CDR3 runs to 14 residues. Germline V gives CDR1 MDHEN, CDR2 SYDVKM. The ends were cut back, 1 base at V and 1 base at J, with 8 bases in the middle. The CDR3 region has the DNA TGTGCCAGCAGTTTATATCGGCGGTCCTACGAGCAGTACTTC. Protein: CASSLYRRSYEQYF.

This clonotype was detected a few times. The rearrangement uses TRBV7-9 and TRBJ1-4; D is unresolved. The V end lost 1 base, the J end lost 5 bases, and 5 bases lay between the germline ends. The CDR3 is made up of 13 amino acids. The V gene's germline CDR1 is SEHNR and CDR2 FQNEAQ (reference sequence). This chain's CDR3 is CASSLGRNEKLFF. The CDR3 bases are TGTGCCAGCAGCTTAGGGCGAAATGAAAAACTGTTTTTT.

This clonotype was found a few times. V usage is TRBV7-9 and J usage is TRBJ1-5; D perhaps matches TRBD1 (6 bases). The CDR3 covers 15 residues. V gave up 2 bases and J gave up 1 base, with 9 bases separating them. Germline V gives CDR1 SEHNR, CDR2 FQNEAQ (reference sequence). CDR3 nucleotide sequence: TGTGCCAGCAGCTTATCAGGGGCGAGCAATCAGCCCCAGCATTTT. Translation gives CASSLSGASNQPQHF.

The chain recombines TRBV20-1 with TRBJ1-1, with D hard to call. This CDR3 is built from 11 residues. V lost 5 bases, J lost 5 bases, and 9 bases lay in between. From germline, CDR1 is DFQATT and CDR2 SNEGSKA (reference sequence). CDR3 amino acids: CSAPTDTEAFF. As DNA, the CDR3 is TGCAGTGCTCCCACGGATACTGAAGCTTTCTTT.

Remarks on this clonotype: One end of the junction varies from germline; a read error may be responsible. The chain links TRBV28 to TRBJ2-5; a possible D gene is TRBD2 (5 bases). The CDR3 spans 16 residues. Germline V gives CDR1 MDHEN, CDR2 SYDVKM. CDR3 sequence (DNA): TGTGCCAGTGGAATAATCGGGCGACTAACGCAAGAGACCAAGTACTTC. The encoded protein is CASGIIGRLTQETKYF. Together with reference TRBV28 and TRBJ2-5, the CDR3 gives the full variable domain: DVKVTQSSRYLVKRTGEKVFLECVQDMDHENMFWYRQDPGLGLRLIYFSYDVKMKEKGDIPEGYSVSREKKERFSLILESASTNQTSMYLCASGIIGRLTQETKYFGPGTRLLVL.

This clonotype has more than one count but fewer than ten. CDR3: CASRLAGGPKNIQYF. DNA for the CDR3: TGTGCCAGCAGATTAGCGGGAGGGCCCAAAAACATTCAGTACTTC. This sequence joins TRBV6-5 and TRBJ2-4; 11 nucleotides align to TRBD2. V lost 6 bases and J lost 2; bases outside the gene matches: 3. Germline V gene sequence: CDR1 MNHEY, CDR2 SVGAGI. The CDR3 sequence is 15 residues long.

The genes are TRBV9 and TRBJ2-7, with TRBD1 as a possible D gene (5 bases). Trimming removed 3 bases from V and 5 bases from J, with 9 bases in between. This CDR3 is 12 amino acids long. Per the germline V gene, CDR1 is SGDLS and CDR2 is YYNGEE. The DNA of the CDR3 is TGTGCCAGCAGCGGTGACAGTGACGAGCAGTACTTC. Amino acids: CASSGDSDEQYF.

Only a few counts were recorded for this clonotype. CDR3 loop: CASSPGVAGGKNIQYF. CDR3 in DNA: TGTGCCAGCAGTCCCGGGGTAGCGGGGGGGAAGAACATTCAGTACTTC. This chain connects TRBV28 to TRBJ2-4, with 11 bases that match TRBD2. CDR1 is MDHEN, CDR2 SYDVKM, per germline. The CDR3 sequence is 16 residues long. V lost 5 bases and J lost 7; bases outside the gene matches: 10.

V gene TRBV10-2 combines with J gene TRBJ2-5; 13 bases fit TRBD2. In germline, CDR1 is WSHSY, CDR2 SAAADI. Germline trimming cut 6 bases from V and 1 base from J; bases unmatched to any gene: 8. The CDR3 is 17 residues long. The CDR3 here is CASRGTSGAKAQETQYF. In DNA form, the CDR3 reads TGCGCCAGCAGGGGGACTAGCGGGGCGAAGGCCCAAGAGACCCAGTACTTC.

This clonotype has more than one count but fewer than ten. The rearrangement links TRBV18 to TRBJ2-5; D is unclear. V lost 6 bases and J lost 3, with 14 bases in between. CDR1 and CDR2 (germline): KGHSH, LQKENI. CDR3 length equals 14 residues. The CDR3 DNA is TGTGCCAGCTCTATGAGGAAGGCGAAAGAGACCCAGTACTTC. Translated: CASSMRKAKETQYF.

The CDR3 coding sequence is TGTGCCAGCAGCCGCGCAGGGGATCAGCCCCAGCATTTT. Its protein is CASSRAGDQPQHF. This chain links TRBV7-2 with TRBJ1-5; maybe TRBD1 (6 bases). Germline lookup yields CDR1 SGHTA and CDR2 FQGNSA. The CDR3 spans 13 residues. Trimming cost V 5 bases and J 5 bases, with 10 bases left between them.

This clonotype was seen a few times. The chain has TRBV10-3 and TRBJ2-7, with TRBD2 as a possible D gene (6 bases). The germline V gene encodes CDR1 ENHRY and CDR2 SYGVKD. The CDR3 extends over 12 amino acids. V gave up 4 bases and J gave up 3 bases, with 7 bases separating them. As DNA, the CDR3 is TGTGCCATCAGTGGTAGCGGCTACGAGCAGTACTTC. This sequence encodes CAISGSGYEQYF.

V usage is TRBV20-1 and J usage is TRBJ2-5; D is perhaps TRBD2 (6 bases). V lost 0 bases and J lost 0, with 14 bases in between. The CDR3 totals 16 residues. Looked up from germline, CDR1 is DFQATT and CDR2 is SNEGSKA (reference sequence). CDR3 sequence (DNA): TGCAGTGCTAGAGATACGGGGGAGTATTACCAAGAGACCCAGTACTTC. Amino acid sequence: CSARDTGEYYQETQYF.